Below are 14 T cell receptor beta chains sequenced from a single sample in a study of cytotoxic CD8 clonotypes in ibrutinib-treated CLL. Some clones are missing from TCRdb's copy, which holds only in-frame ones; the method was immunoSEQ multiplex PCR. Among under 300,000 clones listed, less than 75% were seen once. This sample comprised PBMCs, obtained after 24 months of ibrutinib treatment. Every receptor here comes from a human donor with chronic lymphocytic leukemia.

The CDR3 loop is CASGVSSYNEQFF. The DNA for the CDR3 is TGTGCCAGCGGGGTGAGCTCCTACAATGAGCAGTTCTTC. The chain links TRBV7-3 to TRBJ2-1, with no clear D. Trimming took off 8 bases at V and 0 bases at J, with 8 bases between the two ends. Per germline, CDR1 SGHTA and CDR2 FQGTGA. The CDR3 sequence is 13 residues long.

The chain has TRBV5-1 and TRBJ2-2, with 9 bases identical to TRBD1. Germline CDR1 SGHRS, CDR2 YFSETQ. The CDR3 consists of 15 residues. After removal of 4 bases from V and 4 bases from J, the junction contained 5 bases not matched to a gene. The CDR3 sequence: CASSLADRGTGELFF. The CDR3, as DNA: TGCGCCAGCAGCCTTGCGGACAGGGGCACCGGGGAGCTGTTTTTT.

The rearrangement links TRBV27 to TRBJ1-1; D possibly corresponds to TRBD1 (5 bases). The CDR3 is 17 amino acids. Germline values: CDR1 MNHEY, CDR2 SMNVEV (reference sequence). The V gene lost 5 bases and the J gene lost 0 bases, with 19 bases spanning the gap. The CDR3 coding sequence is TGTGCCAGCAGTCCGGGTGTGGGGGGAACGATGAACACTGAAGCTTTCTTT. It specifies CASSPGVGGTMNTEAFF.

The rearrangement uses TRBV6-5 and TRBJ2-3; 9 bases are a match to TRBD1. V lost 5 bases to trimming and J lost 1 base; unmatched junction nucleotides: 4. Germline V lookup: CDR1 MNHEY, CDR2 SVGAGI. The CDR3 spans 15 residues. The CDR3 loop is CASSGQGLGTDTQYF. The CDR3 nucleotides are TGTGCCAGCAGTGGACAGGGGTTAGGCACAGATACGCAGTATTTT.

This chain connects TRBV6-1 to TRBJ2-7, with 8 bases that match TRBD2. Germline values: CDR1 MNHNS, CDR2 SASEGT. The CDR3 is 13 amino acids. V was pared by 7 bases and J by 4 bases, with 6 bases of the junction left unmatched. This chain's CDR3 is CASTPGGVYEQYF. CDR3 coding DNA: TGTGCCAGCACCCCGGGGGGGGTATACGAGCAGTACTTC.

V gene TRBV7-9 combines with J gene TRBJ2-1; 9 bases match TRBD1. This CDR3 contains 15 residues. The J segment lost 5 bases and the V segment lost 3 bases, leaving 5 bases of the junction unmatched. CDR1 and CDR2 from the germline V gene are SEHNR and FQNEAQ (reference sequence). CDR3 loop: CASSFGTGKHNEQFF. For the CDR3, the DNA is TGTGCCAGCAGCTTCGGGACAGGGAAGCACAATGAGCAGTTCTTC.

The V gene is TRBV27, the J gene TRBJ2-2; D is uncertain. The CDR3 contains 14 residues. The germline gives CDR1 MNHEY, CDR2 SMNVEV (reference sequence). V lost 2 bases to trimming and J lost 4 bases, with 8 bases between them. CDR3 nucleotide sequence: TGTGCCAGCAGTTTAAACAGATTCACCGGGGAGCTGTTTTTT. It specifies CASSLNRFTGELFF.

V usage is TRBV5-1 and J usage is TRBJ1-2; 9 nucleotides line up with TRBD1. Germline trimming cut 7 bases from V and 4 bases from J; bases unmatched to any gene: 8. CDR1 and CDR2 (germline): SGHRS, YFSETQ. This CDR3 is 14 amino acids long. The DNA of the CDR3 is TGCGCCAGCGGAACAGGGGGCTTGGGCTATGGCTACACCTTC. It is translated as CASGTGGLGYGYTF.

This clone was picked up a small number of times. V usage is TRBV18 and J usage is TRBJ2-5; possibly TRBD1 for D (6 bases). V was shortened by 4 bases and J by 5 bases, with 14 bases between the two germline ends. The germline V gene encodes CDR1 KGHSH and CDR2 LQKENI. The CDR3 is 14 amino acids. The CDR3 here is CASSLLQGIETQYF. The CDR3 DNA reads as TGTGCCAGCTCACTGTTACAGGGAATTGAGACCCAGTACTTC.

This clone has a handful of counts. The rearrangement joins TRBV29-1 to TRBJ1-1; D not certain. CDR3 length: 14 amino acids. V lost 6 bases and J 4 bases, leaving 18 bases between the germline ends. Per the germline V gene, CDR1 is SQVTM and CDR2 is ANQGSEA. This CDR3 is CSVSPPGRGTEAFF. The CDR3 DNA is TGCAGCGTGAGCCCCCCGGGCCGAGGCACTGAAGCTTTCTTT.

In its sample, this clone was seen once. The V call is TRBV25-1, the J call TRBJ1-4; possibly TRBD1 for D (5 bases). The CDR3 loop spans 13 amino acids. The germline gives CDR1 MGHDK, CDR2 SYGVNS. V lost 5 bases and J 7 bases, leaving 11 bases between the germline ends. Written as DNA, the CDR3 is TGTGCCAGCAGTCCCGGGACCGGTGAAAAACTGTTTTTT. It yields the protein CASSPGTGEKLFF.

The sample holds a few counts of this clone. V usage is TRBV27 and J usage is TRBJ2-3; D call uncertain. V shed 8 bases and J shed 4 bases, with 7 bases lying between them. Germline V gene lookup returns CDR1 MNHEY and CDR2 SMNVEV (reference sequence). CDR3 length equals 11 residues. The CDR3 sequence is CASFRADTQYF. In nucleotides, the CDR3 is TGTGCCAGCTTCAGAGCAGATACGCAGTATTTT.

This chain joins TRBV29-1 and TRBJ1-4; 7 nucleotides align to TRBD1. V shed 7 bases and J 5 bases; nucleotides not matched to a gene: 13. The CDR3 covers 15 residues. Germline CDR1 is SQVTM and CDR2 is ANQGSEA. The CDR3 loop is CSASDRRTTNEKLFF. In DNA form, the CDR3 reads TGCAGCGCCTCGGACAGGCGTACCACCAATGAAAAACTGTTTTTT.

This chain connects TRBV7-8 to TRBJ2-1; 7 nucleotides match TRBD2. The CDR3 extends over 14 amino acids. Losses at the gene ends were 2 bases for V and 3 bases for J; bases not matched to a gene: 1. The V gene's germline CDR1 is SGHVS and CDR2 FQNEAQ. The CDR3 spells CASSLRTSYNEQFF. CDR3 nucleotide sequence: TGTGCCAGCAGCTTAAGGACTAGCTACAATGAGCAGTTCTTC.